The present entry profiles one T cell receptor beta chain with its context. Here immunoSEQ multiplex PCR was the method, and the copy in TCRdb shows in-frame clones only, minus some. The data contain some 120,000 clones, about 90% of them singletons. The CDR3 has 13 residues. Germline V gene data show CDR1 as SGHTA and CDR2 as FQGNSA. Trimming took off 2 bases at V and 4 bases at J, with 6 bases between the two ends. This entry belongs to a study of cytomegalovirus exposure and HLA in healthy donors. The receptor comes from a young man in good health and CMV-seronegative. Sequencing was performed on PBMCs. The V gene is TRBV7-2, the J gene TRBJ2-1; no firm D call. CDR3 in amino acids: CASSLFVYNEQFF. Written as DNA, the CDR3 is TGTGCCAGCAGCTTATTCGTGTACAATGAGCAGTTCTTC.